A selection of T cell receptor beta chains follows, all from one sample in a study of OX40 agonist ivuxolimab in advanced cancers. Using immunoSEQ multiplex PCR, the repertoire was profiled, and TCRdb retains in-frame clones only, with some absent. The repertoire includes around 65,000 clones, about three quarters of them detected once, and roughly 2.4% sits in the top ten. Sample: CD4+ or CD8+ T cells sorted from blood, taken in a trial of the OX40 agonist ivuxolimab. Every receptor here comes from an adult with an advanced solid tumor such as melanoma, head and neck, liver or kidney cancer. CDR3s include the opening cysteine and the closing phenylalanine or tryptophan. Each record gives: V gene, clone size, CDR3 length, J gene, D gene, CDR3 protein, CDR3 DNA. The D gene is left open where the match is weak. Only some rows state a clone size, as once, few, many or a class for expanded clones.

V: TRBV1
size: .
length: 17
J: TRBJ2-2
D: .
CDR3: CTSSQDNFRLNTGELFF
DNA: TGCACCAGCAGCCAAGATAATTTTAGACTCAACACCGGGGAGCTGTTTTTT

V: TRBV7-2
size: .
length: 15
J: TRBJ2-1
D: .
CDR3: CASSLRAAAYNEQFF
DNA: TGTGCCAGCAGCCTAAGGGCGGCCGCATACAATGAGCAGTTCTTC

V: TRBV5-1
size: .
length: 15
J: TRBJ1-3
D: .
CDR3: CASSVTGDSGNTIYF
DNA: TGCGCCAGCAGCGTGACAGGAGACTCTGGAAACACCATATATTTT

V: TRBV5-4
size: .
length: 17
J: TRBJ2-1
D: .
CDR3: CASSLAGIAFGRNEQFF
DNA: TGTGCCAGCAGCTTGGCCGGAATAGCGTTCGGTAGGAATGAGCAGTTCTTC

V: TRBV6-5
size: .
length: 15
J: TRBJ1-1
D: .
CDR3: CASSPRGGSVTEAFF
DNA: TGTGCCAGCAGCCCCAGGGGAGGGTCGGTCACTGAAGCTTTCTTT

V: TRBV11-3
size: .
length: 16
J: TRBJ2-3
D: .
CDR3: CASTRRVEGNTDTQYF
DNA: TGTGCCAGCACGAGGAGGGTAGAGGGAAACACAGATACGCAGTATTTT

V: TRBV30
size: .
length: 15
J: TRBJ1-2
D: .
CDR3: CSPHPSGGRGNGYTF
DNA: TGTAGCCCCCACCCTTCGGGGGGACGCGGGAATGGCTACACCTTC

V: TRBV5-8
size: .
length: 14
J: TRBJ1-2
D: TRBD1
CDR3: CASGGQGRGYGYTF
DNA: TGTGCCAGCGGGGGACAGGGGCGAGGCTATGGCTACACCTTC

V: TRBV25-1
size: few
length: 13
J: TRBJ2-2
D: .
CDR3: CASTGLNTGELFF
DNA: TGTGCCAGCACAGGGTTGAACACCGGGGAGCTGTTTTTT

V: TRBV5-3
size: .
length: 12
J: TRBJ2-7
D: .
CDR3: CARSFCRGEQYF
DNA: TGTGCCAGAAGCTTTTGCCGGGGCGAGCAGTACTTC

V: TRBV10-1
size: .
length: 13
J: TRBJ2-1
D: .
CDR3: CASSDPTSWEQFF
DNA: TGCGCCAGCAGTGACCCGACTAGTTGGGAGCAGTTCTTC

V: TRBV18
size: .
length: 15
J: TRBJ1-4
D: .
CDR3: CASRYGDGLNEKLFF
DNA: TGTGCCAGCCGGTACGGGGACGGCCTTAATGAAAAACTGTTTTTT

V: TRBV11-2
size: .
length: 14
J: TRBJ1-2
D: .
CDR3: CASSPSRDPYGYTF
DNA: TGTGCCAGCAGCCCCTCACGAGACCCCTATGGCTACACCTTC

V: TRBV5-1
size: .
length: 14
J: TRBJ2-1
D: .
CDR3: CASREGGLYNEQFF
DNA: TGCGCCAGCAGAGAGGGGGGCCTCTACAATGAGCAGTTCTTC

V: TRBV19
size: once
length: 13
J: TRBJ2-5
D: .
CDR3: CASSNSRQETQYF
DNA: TGTGCCAGTAGTAACTCCCGGCAAGAGACCCAGTACTTC

V: TRBV25-1
size: .
length: 15
J: TRBJ2-7
D: .
CDR3: CASSDPGTTSYEQYF
DNA: TGTGCCAGCAGTGATCCCGGGACCACCTCCTACGAGCAGTACTTC

V: TRBV5-1
size: .
length: 17
J: TRBJ2-1
D: .
CDR3: CASSPGSSSTTYNEQFF
DNA: TGCGCCAGCAGCCCAGGGTCGTCCAGCACAACCTACAATGAGCAGTTCTTC

V: TRBV2
size: .
length: 15
J: TRBJ1-2
D: .
CDR3: CASSGPTGGSSGYTF
DNA: TGTGCCAGCAGTGGACCCACCGGGGGCTCGAGTGGCTACACCTTC

V: TRBV11-2
size: .
length: 15
J: TRBJ2-1
D: TRBD2
CDR3: CASSEELAGLGEQFF
DNA: TGTGCCAGCAGCGAGGAGCTAGCGGGATTGGGTGAGCAGTTCTTC

V: TRBV20-1
size: once
length: 11
J: TRBJ1-2
D: .
CDR3: CSAPGGYGYTF
DNA: TGCAGTGCCCCCGGGGGGTACGGCTACACCTTC

V: TRBV5-1
size: .
length: 12
J: TRBJ2-5
D: .
CDR3: CASSFLGETQYF
DNA: TGCGCCAGCAGCTTCCTCGGGGAGACCCAGTACTTC

V: TRBV2
size: .
length: 14
J: TRBJ2-4
D: TRBD2
CDR3: CASSPSGAKNIQYF
DNA: TGTGCCAGCAGTCCTAGCGGGGCCAAAAACATTCAGTACTTC

V: TRBV5-6
size: .
length: 15
J: TRBJ2-2
D: TRBD1
CDR3: CASSYGTGGTGELFF
DNA: TGTGCCAGCAGTTACGGGACAGGGGGCACCGGGGAGCTGTTTTTT

V: TRBV14
size: .
length: 13
J: TRBJ2-1
D: TRBD2
CDR3: CASSQGGGGEQFF
DNA: TGTGCCAGCAGCCAAGGAGGCGGGGGTGAGCAGTTCTTC

V: TRBV5-4
size: .
length: 17
J: TRBJ2-7
D: TRBD2
CDR3: CASSNQQLAGVFHEQYF
DNA: TGTGCCAGCAGTAACCAACAGCTAGCGGGAGTATTCCACGAGCAGTACTTC

V: TRBV4-2
size: .
length: 19
J: TRBJ2-7
D: TRBD2
CDR3: CASSQDPPSGGGRSYEQYF
DNA: TGTGCCAGCAGCCAAGATCCCCCCTCTGGCGGGGGGCGATCCTACGAGCAGTACTTC

V: TRBV11-3
size: .
length: 16
J: TRBJ2-3
D: TRBD2
CDR3: CASSPGGRGGTDTQYF
DNA: TGTGCCAGCAGCCCGGGCGGGAGGGGCGGCACAGATACGCAGTATTTT

V: TRBV19
size: once
length: 13
J: TRBJ2-5
D: TRBD1
CDR3: CASSPRGQETQYF
DNA: TGTGCCAGTAGTCCCAGGGGGCAAGAGACCCAGTACTTC

V: TRBV25-1
size: few
length: 14
J: TRBJ2-5
D: TRBD1
CDR3: CASSHTGGGETQYF
DNA: TGTGCCAGCAGCCACACAGGGGGAGGAGAGACCCAGTACTTC

V: TRBV7-2
size: .
length: 14
J: TRBJ2-2
D: .
CDR3: CASSLGRNTGELFF
DNA: TGTGCCAGCAGCTTAGGGAGGAACACCGGGGAGCTGTTTTTT

V: TRBV5-1
size: .
length: 15
J: TRBJ2-7
D: TRBD2
CDR3: CASSLEPGLAYEQYF
DNA: TGCGCCAGCAGCTTGGAACCTGGACTAGCTTACGAGCAGTACTTC

V: TRBV29-1
size: few
length: 12
J: TRBJ2-2
D: .
CDR3: CSAQTSTGELFF
DNA: TGCAGCGCCCAGACTAGCACCGGGGAGCTGTTTTTT

V: TRBV18
size: .
length: 13
J: TRBJ2-5
D: .
CDR3: CASSSGFQETQYF
DNA: TGTGCCAGCTCAAGCGGGTTCCAAGAGACCCAGTACTTC

V: TRBV27
size: .
length: 13
J: TRBJ2-5
D: .
CDR3: CASSLLRGETQYF
DNA: TGTGCCAGCAGTTTACTCAGGGGCGAGACCCAGTACTTC

V: TRBV28
size: .
length: 16
J: TRBJ2-4
D: .
CDR3: CASTAGGGLAKNIQYF
DNA: TGTGCCAGCACCGCAGGAGGGGGACTGGCCAAAAACATTCAGTACTTC

V: TRBV7-9
size: .
length: 17
J: TRBJ2-1
D: TRBD2
CDR3: CASSPKGAGGSYNEQFF
DNA: TGTGCCAGCAGCCCCAAGGGCGCGGGAGGATCCTACAATGAGCAGTTCTTC

V: TRBV4-1
size: .
length: 15
J: TRBJ1-2
D: .
CDR3: CASSDPSGTRYGYTF
DNA: TGCGCCAGCAGCGATCCATCCGGGACGCGGTATGGCTACACCTTC

V: TRBV21-1
size: .
length: 16
J: TRBJ2-2
D: .
CDR3: CASSKGGQGHTGELFF
DNA: TGTGCCAGCAGCAAAGGGGGACAGGGTCACACCGGGGAGCTGTTTTTT

V: TRBV6-1
size: .
length: 15
J: TRBJ2-5
D: TRBD2
CDR3: CASSETLAGEETQYF
DNA: TGTGCCAGCAGTGAAACGCTAGCGGGAGAAGAGACCCAGTACTTC

V: TRBV18
size: medium-sized
length: 15
J: TRBJ2-1
D: .
CDR3: CASSPPASFGNEQFF
DNA: TGTGCCAGCTCACCACCGGCTAGCTTTGGCAATGAGCAGTTCTTC

V: TRBV7-9
size: .
length: 15
J: TRBJ1-2
D: TRBD1
CDR3: CASSFGQGADYGYTF
DNA: TGTGCCAGCAGCTTCGGACAGGGGGCTGACTATGGCTACACCTTC

V: TRBV2
size: .
length: 13
J: TRBJ2-7
D: TRBD1
CDR3: CASRGQGADEQYF
DNA: TGTGCCAGCAGGGGACAGGGGGCTGACGAGCAGTACTTC